The present T cell receptor (beta chain) was sequenced within a study of T cells after yellow fever vaccination. Study-wide results and limits: Most clones from primary vaccination resurfaced after the booster (about 95% CD4, about 91% CD8). One caveat is that FACS-sorted repertoires could contain abundant clonotypes contaminating from the bulk population.

UMIs and a universal primer site were added when TCR cDNA was made by 5'RACE template switching. TCRdb reprocessed the 5' RACE reads with MiXCR, giving one entry per CDR3 protein. The sample lists roughly 330,000 distinct CDR3 sequences; 3% to 4.5% were seen once. This clonotype was observed a handful of times. What it binds is unknown. Per germline, CDR1 SGHDT and CDR2 YYEEEE. Trimming pared 0 bases from V and 0 bases from J, leaving 6 bases between. The CDR3 totals 14 residues. The chain couples TRBV5-6 to TRBJ1-2, with D possibly matching TRBD1 (5 bases). This receptor was obtained from a man aged 18 to 35 who received the YFV17D yellow fever vaccine. The sequencing here drew on PBMCs, taken 5 days after the yellow fever booster vaccination. The CDR3 DNA follows: TGTGCCAGCAGCTTGGTAGGGGCTAACTATGGCTACACCTTC. Translated: CASSLVGANYGYTF.